This T cell receptor (beta chain) was recovered during a study of cytomegalovirus exposure and HLA in healthy donors. Study details: Researchers previously reported finding roughly 120 million unique TCR beta sequences from roughly 170 million T cells. About 85 million unique TCRs from HLA-typed donors were held in an early release of data.

Study-level results: Sequencing artifact likely explains a cluster of highly shared sequence variants.

This PCR relied on a set of 60 Vbeta primers and 13 Jbeta primers. Produced via immunoSEQ multiplex PCR; TCRdb's table is partial and in-frame only. The sample lists 150,000 to 200,000 clones, 65% to 90% occurring once. Germline V gene lookup returns CDR1 MDHEN and CDR2 SYDVKM. The V gene end was trimmed by 4 bases and the J gene end by 6 bases; junction bases not matched to a gene: 9. The CDR3 sequence is 15 residues long. Everyone who donated was a healthy bone marrow donor. A single count supports this clone. Its antigen is as yet unknown. Source material: PBMCs. The chain couples TRBV28 to TRBJ1-2; 9 bases map to TRBD1. The receptor's source is a girl aged 2-10 years in good health and CMV-seropositive. The CDR3 region has the DNA TGTGCCAGCAGTTCCGGACAGGGGTTTCCCGATGGCTACACCTTC. Encoded protein: CASSSGQGFPDGYTF.